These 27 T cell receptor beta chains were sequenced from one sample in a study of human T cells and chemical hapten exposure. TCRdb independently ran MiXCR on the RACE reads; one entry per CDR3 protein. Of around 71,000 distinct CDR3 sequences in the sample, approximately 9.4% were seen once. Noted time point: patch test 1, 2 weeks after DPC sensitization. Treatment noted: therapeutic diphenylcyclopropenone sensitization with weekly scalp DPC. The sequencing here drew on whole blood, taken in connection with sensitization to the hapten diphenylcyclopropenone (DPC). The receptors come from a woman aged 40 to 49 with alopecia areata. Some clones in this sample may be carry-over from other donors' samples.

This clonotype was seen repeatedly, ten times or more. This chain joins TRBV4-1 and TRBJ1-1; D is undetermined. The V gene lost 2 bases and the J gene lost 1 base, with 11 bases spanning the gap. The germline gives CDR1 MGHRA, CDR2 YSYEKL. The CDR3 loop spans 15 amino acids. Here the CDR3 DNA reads TGCGCCAGCAGCCAACCGCCCCGCGAGAACACTGAAGCTTTCTTT. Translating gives CASSQPPRENTEAFF.

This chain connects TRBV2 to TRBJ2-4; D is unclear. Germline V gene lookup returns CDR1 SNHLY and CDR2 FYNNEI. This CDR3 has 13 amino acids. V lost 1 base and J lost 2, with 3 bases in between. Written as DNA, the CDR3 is TGTGCCAGCAGTGAAGTATCCAAAAACATTCAGTACTTC. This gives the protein CASSEVSKNIQYF.

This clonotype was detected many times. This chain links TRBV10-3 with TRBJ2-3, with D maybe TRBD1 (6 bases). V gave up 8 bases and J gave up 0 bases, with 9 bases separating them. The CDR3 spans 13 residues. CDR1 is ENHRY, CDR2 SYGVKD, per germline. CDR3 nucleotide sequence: TGTGCCATCGGGACACTCAGCACAGATACGCAGTATTTT. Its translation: CAIGTLSTDTQYF.

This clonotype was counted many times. CDR3 amino acids: CASSTRGTRQVNEKLFF. In nucleotides, the CDR3 is TGTGCCAGTAGTACCCGCGGGACGAGACAGGTTAATGAAAAACTGTTTTTT. The V call is TRBV19, the J call TRBJ1-4; tentative D call: TRBD1 (6 bases). In germline, CDR1 is LNHDA, CDR2 SQIVND (reference sequence). Trimming stripped 4 bases from V and 4 bases from J, with 19 bases between. This CDR3 contains 17 residues.

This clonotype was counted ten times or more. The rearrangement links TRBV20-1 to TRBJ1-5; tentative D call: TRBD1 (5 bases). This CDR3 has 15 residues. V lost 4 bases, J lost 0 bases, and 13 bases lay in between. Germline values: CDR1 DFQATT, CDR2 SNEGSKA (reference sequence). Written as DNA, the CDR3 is TGCAGTGCTAACCGGGACGGTGATAGCAATCAGCCCCAGCATTTT. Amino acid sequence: CSANRDGDSNQPQHF.

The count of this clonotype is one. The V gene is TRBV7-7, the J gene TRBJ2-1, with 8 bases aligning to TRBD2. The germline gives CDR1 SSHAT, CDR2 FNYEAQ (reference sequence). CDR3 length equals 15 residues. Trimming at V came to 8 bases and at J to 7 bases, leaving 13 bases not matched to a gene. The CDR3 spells CASANLAGNLNEQFF. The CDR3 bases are TGTGCCAGCGCAAATTTAGCGGGGAACCTTAATGAGCAGTTCTTC.

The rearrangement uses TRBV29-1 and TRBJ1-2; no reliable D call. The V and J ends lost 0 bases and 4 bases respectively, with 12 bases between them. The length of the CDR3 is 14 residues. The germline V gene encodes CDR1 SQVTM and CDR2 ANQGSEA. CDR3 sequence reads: CSVEDRATGYGYTF. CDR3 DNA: TGCAGCGTTGAAGATCGGGCGACGGGCTATGGCTACACCTTC.

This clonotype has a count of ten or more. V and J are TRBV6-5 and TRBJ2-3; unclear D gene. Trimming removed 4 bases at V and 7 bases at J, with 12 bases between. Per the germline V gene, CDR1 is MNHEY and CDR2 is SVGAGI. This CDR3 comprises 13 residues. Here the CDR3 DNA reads TGTGCCAGCAGTTTCACGACCGGCAATACGCAGTATTTT. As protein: CASSFTTGNTQYF.

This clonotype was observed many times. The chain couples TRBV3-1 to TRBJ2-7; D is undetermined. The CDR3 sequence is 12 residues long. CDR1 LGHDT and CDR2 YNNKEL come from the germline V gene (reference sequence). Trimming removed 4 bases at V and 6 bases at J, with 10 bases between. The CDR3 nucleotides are TGTGCCAGCAGCCTCCCTTCGGGCGAGCAGTACTTC. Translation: CASSLPSGEQYF.

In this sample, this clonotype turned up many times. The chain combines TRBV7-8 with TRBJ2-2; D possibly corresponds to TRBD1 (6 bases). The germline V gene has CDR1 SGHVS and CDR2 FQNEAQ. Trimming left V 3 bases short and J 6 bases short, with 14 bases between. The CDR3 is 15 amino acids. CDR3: CASSLDAGAAGELFF. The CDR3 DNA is TGTGCCAGCAGCTTGGATGCAGGGGCCGCCGGGGAGCTGTTTTTT.

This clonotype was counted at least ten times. The CDR3 here is CASMHREGNEQFF. CDR3 bases: TGTGCCAGCATGCACAGGGAAGGGAATGAGCAGTTCTTC. This chain links TRBV2 with TRBJ2-1; tentative D call: TRBD1 (6 bases). Germline CDR1 reads SNHLY; CDR2 reads FYNNEI. CDR3 size: 13 residues. V was shortened by 7 bases and J by 7 bases, with 14 bases between the two germline ends.

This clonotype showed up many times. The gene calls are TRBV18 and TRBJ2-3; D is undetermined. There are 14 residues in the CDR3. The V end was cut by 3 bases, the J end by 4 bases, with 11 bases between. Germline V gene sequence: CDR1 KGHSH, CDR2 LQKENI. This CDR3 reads CASSPTGGSDTQYF. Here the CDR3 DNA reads TGTGCCAGCTCACCTACTGGTGGGTCAGATACGCAGTATTTT.

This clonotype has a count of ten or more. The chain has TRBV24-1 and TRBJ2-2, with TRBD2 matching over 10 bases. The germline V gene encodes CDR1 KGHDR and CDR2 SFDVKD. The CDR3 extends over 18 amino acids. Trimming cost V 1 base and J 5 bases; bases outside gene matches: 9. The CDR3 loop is CATSDFPSSGGPTGELFF. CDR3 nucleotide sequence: TGTGCCACCAGTGATTTTCCCTCTAGCGGGGGCCCAACCGGGGAGCTGTTTTTT.

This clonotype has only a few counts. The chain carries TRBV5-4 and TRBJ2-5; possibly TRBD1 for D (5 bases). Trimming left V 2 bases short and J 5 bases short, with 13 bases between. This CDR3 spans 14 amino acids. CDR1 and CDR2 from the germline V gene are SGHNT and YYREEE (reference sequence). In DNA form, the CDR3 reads TGTGCCAGCAGCTTTAGGCAGGCAGGGGAGACCCAGTACTTC. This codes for CASSFRQAGETQYF.

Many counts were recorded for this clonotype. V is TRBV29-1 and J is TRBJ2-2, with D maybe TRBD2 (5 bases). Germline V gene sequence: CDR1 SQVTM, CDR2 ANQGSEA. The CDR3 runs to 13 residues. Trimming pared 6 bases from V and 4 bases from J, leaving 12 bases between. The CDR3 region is CSVARAGTGELFF. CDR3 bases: TGCAGCGTGGCAAGGGCGGGCACCGGGGAGCTGTTTTTT.

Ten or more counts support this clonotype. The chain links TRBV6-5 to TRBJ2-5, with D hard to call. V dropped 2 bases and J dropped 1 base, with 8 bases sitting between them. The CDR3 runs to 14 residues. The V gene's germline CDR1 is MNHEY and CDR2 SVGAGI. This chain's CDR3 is CASSYGGTQETQYF. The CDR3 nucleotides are TGTGCCAGCAGTTACGGCGGCACCCAAGAGACCCAGTACTTC.

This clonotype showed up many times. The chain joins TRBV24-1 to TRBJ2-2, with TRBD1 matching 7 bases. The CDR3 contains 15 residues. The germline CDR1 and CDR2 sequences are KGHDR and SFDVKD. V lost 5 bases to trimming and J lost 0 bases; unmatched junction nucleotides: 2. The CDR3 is CATSGTGSNTGELFF. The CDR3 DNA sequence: TGTGCCACCAGTGGGACAGGATCGAACACCGGGGAGCTGTTTTTT.

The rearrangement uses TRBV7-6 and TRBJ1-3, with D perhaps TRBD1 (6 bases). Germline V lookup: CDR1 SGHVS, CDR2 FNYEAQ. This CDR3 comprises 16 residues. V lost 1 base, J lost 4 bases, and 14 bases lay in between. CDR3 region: CASSLGSRGAGNTIYF. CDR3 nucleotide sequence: TGTGCCAGCAGCTTAGGATCCAGGGGAGCAGGAAACACCATATATTTT.

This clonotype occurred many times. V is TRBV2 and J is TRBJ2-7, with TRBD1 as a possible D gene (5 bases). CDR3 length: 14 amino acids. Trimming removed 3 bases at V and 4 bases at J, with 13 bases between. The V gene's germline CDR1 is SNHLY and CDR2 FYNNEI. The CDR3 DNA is TGTGCCAGCAGTGAGGCAGGGAAAAGGTACGAGCAGTACTTC. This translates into CASSEAGKRYEQYF.

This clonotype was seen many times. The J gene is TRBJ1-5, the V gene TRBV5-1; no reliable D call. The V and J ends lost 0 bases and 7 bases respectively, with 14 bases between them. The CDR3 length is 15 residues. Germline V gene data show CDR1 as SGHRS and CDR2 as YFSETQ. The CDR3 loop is CASSLAGKGGQPQHF. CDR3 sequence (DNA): TGCGCCAGCAGCTTGGCCGGGAAGGGAGGACAGCCCCAGCATTTT.

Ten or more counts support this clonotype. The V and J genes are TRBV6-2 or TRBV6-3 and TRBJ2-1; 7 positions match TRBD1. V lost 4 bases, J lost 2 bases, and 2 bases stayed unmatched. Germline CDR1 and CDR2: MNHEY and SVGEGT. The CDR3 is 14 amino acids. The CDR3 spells CASSSQGAYNEQFF. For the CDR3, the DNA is TGTGCCAGCAGTTCTCAGGGGGCCTACAATGAGCAGTTCTTC.

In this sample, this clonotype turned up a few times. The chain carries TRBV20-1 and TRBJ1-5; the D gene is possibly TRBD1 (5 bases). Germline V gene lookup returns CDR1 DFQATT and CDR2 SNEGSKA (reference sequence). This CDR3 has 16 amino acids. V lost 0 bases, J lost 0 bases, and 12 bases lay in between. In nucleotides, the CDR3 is TGCAGTGCTAGAGACACTGTAGGGGTTAGCAATCAGCCCCAGCATTTT. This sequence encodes CSARDTVGVSNQPQHF.

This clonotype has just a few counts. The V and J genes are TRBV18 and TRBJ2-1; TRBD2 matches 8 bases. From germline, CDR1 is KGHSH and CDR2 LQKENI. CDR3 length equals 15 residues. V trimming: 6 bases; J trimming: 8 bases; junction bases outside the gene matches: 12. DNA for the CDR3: TGTGCCAGCTCTCCCGGGGGGGGGCTCCCCCATGAGCAGTTCTTC. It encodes CASSPGGGLPHEQFF.

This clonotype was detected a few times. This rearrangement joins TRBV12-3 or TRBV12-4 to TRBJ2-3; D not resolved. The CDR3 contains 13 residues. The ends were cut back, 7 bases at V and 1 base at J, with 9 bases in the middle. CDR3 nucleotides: TGTGCCAGCACCCCGGACGGCACAGATACGCAGTATTTT. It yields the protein CASTPDGTDTQYF.

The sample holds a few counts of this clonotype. The CDR3 spells CASSLNGYSNQPQHF. As DNA, the CDR3 is TGTGCCAGCAGTCTGAACGGCTATAGCAATCAGCCCCAGCATTTT. V usage is TRBV6-2 or TRBV6-3 and J usage is TRBJ1-5; D gene ambiguous. The CDR3 totals 15 residues. Germline assignment: CDR1 MNHEY and CDR2 SVGEGT. Trimming left V 5 bases short and J 0 bases short, with 11 bases between.

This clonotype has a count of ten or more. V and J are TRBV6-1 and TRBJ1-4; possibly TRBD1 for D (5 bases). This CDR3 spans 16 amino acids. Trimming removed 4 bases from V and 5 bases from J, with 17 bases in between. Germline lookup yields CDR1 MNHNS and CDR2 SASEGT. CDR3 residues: CASSVNPGTVNEKLFF. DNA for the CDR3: TGTGCCAGCAGTGTCAACCCCGGGACGGTAAATGAAAAACTGTTTTTT.

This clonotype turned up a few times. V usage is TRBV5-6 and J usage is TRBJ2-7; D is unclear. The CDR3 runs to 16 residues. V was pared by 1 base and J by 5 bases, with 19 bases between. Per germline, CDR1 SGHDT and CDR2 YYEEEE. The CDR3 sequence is CASSLSPGWGRDEQYF. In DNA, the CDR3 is TGTGCCAGCAGCTTGTCGCCGGGCTGGGGTCGGGACGAGCAGTACTTC.